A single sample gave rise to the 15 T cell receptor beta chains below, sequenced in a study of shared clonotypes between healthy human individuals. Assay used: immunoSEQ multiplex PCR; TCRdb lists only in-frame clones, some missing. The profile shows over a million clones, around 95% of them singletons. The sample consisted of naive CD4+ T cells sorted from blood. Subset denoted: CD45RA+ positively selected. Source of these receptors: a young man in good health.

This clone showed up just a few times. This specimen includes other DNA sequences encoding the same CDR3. This chain's CDR3 is CASSLLAGVYEQYF. CDR3 coding DNA: TGTGCCAGCAGTTTATTGGCAGGGGTCTACGAGCAGTACTTC. This sequence joins TRBV27 and TRBJ2-7, with a possible D match to TRBD1 (6 bases). V lost 1 base to trimming and J lost 3 bases, with 10 bases between them. The germline V gene encodes CDR1 MNHEY and CDR2 SMNVEV (reference sequence). The CDR3 has 14 amino acids.

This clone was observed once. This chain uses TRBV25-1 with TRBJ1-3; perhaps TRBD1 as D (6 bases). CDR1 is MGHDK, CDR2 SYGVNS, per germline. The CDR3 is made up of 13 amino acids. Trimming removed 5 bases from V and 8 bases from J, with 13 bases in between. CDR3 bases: TGTGCCAGCAGTTCAGGGGCGCGGGACACCATATATTTT. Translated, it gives CASSSGARDTIYF.

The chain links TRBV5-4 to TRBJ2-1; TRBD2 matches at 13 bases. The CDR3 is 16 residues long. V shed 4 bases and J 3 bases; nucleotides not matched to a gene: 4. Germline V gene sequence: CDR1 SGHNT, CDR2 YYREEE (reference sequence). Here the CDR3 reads CASSPGLAGIYNEQFF. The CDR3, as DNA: TGTGCCAGCAGCCCGGGACTAGCGGGGATCTACAATGAGCAGTTCTTC.

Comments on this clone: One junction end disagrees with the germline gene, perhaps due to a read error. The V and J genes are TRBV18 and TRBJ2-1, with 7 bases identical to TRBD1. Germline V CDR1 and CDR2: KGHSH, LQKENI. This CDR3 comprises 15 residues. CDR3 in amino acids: CASSPPGTEYNEQFF. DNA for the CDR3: TGTGCCAGCTCCCCACCCGGGACAGAATACAATGAGCAGTTCTTC.

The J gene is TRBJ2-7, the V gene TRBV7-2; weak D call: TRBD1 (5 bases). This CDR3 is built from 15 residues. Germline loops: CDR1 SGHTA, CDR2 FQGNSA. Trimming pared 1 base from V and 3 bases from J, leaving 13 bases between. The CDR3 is CASSLEKDTYYEQYF. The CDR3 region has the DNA TGTGCCAGCAGCTTAGAGAAGGACACATACTACGAGCAGTACTTC.

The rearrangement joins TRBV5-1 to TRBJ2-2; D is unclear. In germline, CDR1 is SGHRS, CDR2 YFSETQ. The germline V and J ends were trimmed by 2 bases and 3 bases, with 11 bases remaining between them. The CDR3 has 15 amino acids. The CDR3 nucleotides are TGCGCCAGCAGCTTAATCGAGAGGTACACCGGGGAGCTGTTTTTT. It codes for CASSLIERYTGELFF.

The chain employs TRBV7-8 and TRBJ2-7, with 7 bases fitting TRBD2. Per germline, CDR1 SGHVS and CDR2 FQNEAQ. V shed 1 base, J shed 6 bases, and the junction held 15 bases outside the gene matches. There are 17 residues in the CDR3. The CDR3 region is CASSLGRVGRPATEQYF. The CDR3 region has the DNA TGTGCCAGCAGCTTAGGGCGGGTCGGGAGGCCCGCTACCGAGCAGTACTTC.

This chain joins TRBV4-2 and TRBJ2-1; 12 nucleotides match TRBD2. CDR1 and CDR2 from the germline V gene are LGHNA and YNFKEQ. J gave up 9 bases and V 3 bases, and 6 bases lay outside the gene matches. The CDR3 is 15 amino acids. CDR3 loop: CASSHDLAGGGEQFF. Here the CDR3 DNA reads TGTGCCAGCAGCCACGACCTAGCGGGAGGGGGTGAGCAGTTCTTC.

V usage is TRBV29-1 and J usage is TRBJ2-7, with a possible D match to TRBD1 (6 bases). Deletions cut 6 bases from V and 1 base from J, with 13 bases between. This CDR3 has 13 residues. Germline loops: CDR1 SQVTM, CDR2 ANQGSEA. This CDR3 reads CSVRQASSYEQYF. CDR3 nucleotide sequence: TGCAGCGTAAGACAGGCGTCATCCTACGAGCAGTACTTC.

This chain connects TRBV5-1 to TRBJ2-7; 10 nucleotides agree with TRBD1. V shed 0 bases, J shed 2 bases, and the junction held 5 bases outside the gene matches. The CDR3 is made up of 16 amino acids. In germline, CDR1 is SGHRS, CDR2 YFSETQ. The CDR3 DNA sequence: TGCGCCAGCAGCTTGGGCGGGACAGGGGCGACCTACGAGCAGTACTTC. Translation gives CASSLGGTGATYEQYF. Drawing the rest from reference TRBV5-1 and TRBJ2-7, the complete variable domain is KAGVTQTPRYLIKTRGQQVTLSCSPISGHRSVSWYQQTPGQGLQFLFEYFSETQRNKGNFPGRFSGRQFSNSRSEMNVSTLELGDSALYLCASSLGGTGATYEQYFGPGTRLTVT.

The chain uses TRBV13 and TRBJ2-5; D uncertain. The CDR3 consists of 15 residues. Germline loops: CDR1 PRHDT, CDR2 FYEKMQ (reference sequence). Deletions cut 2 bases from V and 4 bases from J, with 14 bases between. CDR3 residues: CASSLLAGWAETQYF. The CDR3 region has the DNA TGTGCCAGCAGCTTACTTGCTGGGTGGGCAGAGACCCAGTACTTC. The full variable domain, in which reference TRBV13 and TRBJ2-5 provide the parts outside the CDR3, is AAGVIQSPRHLIKEKRETATLKCYPIPRHDTVYWYQQGPGQDPQFLISFYEKMQSDKGSIPDRFSAQQFSDYHSELNMSSLELGDSALYFCASSLLAGWAETQYFGPGTRLLVL.

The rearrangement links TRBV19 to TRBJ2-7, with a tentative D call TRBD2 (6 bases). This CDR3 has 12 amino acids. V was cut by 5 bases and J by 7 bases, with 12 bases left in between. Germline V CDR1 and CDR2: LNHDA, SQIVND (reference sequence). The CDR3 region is CASSSQGGEQYF. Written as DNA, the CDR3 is TGTGCCAGTAGTTCCCAGGGAGGTGAGCAGTACTTC.

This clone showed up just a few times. CDR3 nucleotides: TGTGCCAGCAGTTTATCATTCGATACGCAGTATTTT. Translation gives CASSLSFDTQYF. The rearrangement links TRBV27 to TRBJ2-3; D gene unclear. Germline CDR1 reads MNHEY; CDR2 reads SMNVEV (reference sequence). The CDR3 runs to 12 residues. Trimming removed 0 bases at V and 6 bases at J, with 4 bases between.

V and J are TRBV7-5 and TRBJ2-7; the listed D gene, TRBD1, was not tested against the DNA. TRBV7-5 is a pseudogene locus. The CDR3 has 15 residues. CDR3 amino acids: CVRSLGTETGDGQYF. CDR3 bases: TGTGTCAGAAGCTTAGGTACCGAGACAGGGGACGGGCAGTACTTC.

As DNA, the CDR3 is TGTGCCAGCAGTTCTCAGGCTGGGGCCAACGTCCTGACTTTC. This encodes CASSSQAGANVLTF. V usage is TRBV28 and J usage is TRBJ2-6; unclear D gene. Germline V lookup: CDR1 MDHEN, CDR2 SYDVKM. The CDR3 runs 14 residues. With 4 bases removed from V and 2 bases from J, the gap between germline ends came to 6 bases.